A selection of T cell receptor beta chains follows, all from one sample in a study of blood T cell repertoires in COVID-19. Assay: immunoSEQ multiplex PCR; the TCRdb copy retains only in-frame clones and omits some. Of about 92,000 clones listed, around 81% are singletons. Sequenced material: peripheral blood. These receptors were collected from a man aged 45-60 years who had recovered from COVID-19. Both conserved end residues are trimmed from each CDR3. A D gene is named only where the DNA matches it firmly. Expanded clones get a size class; other rows say once, few or many, or leave the size out.

>TRBV6-2/TRBV6-3|-|TRBJ1-2|-
ASSYTPRTDYGYT
>TRBV28|-|TRBJ1-5|-
ASSLPGQPQH
>TRBV7-9|-|TRBJ1-2|-
ASSSTSVNYGYT
>TRBV18|-|TRBJ2-5|-
ASSPLTTSGETQY
>TRBV30|-|TRBJ1-3|once
ARSTRGSSGNTIY
>TRBV9|TRBD2|TRBJ2-3|-
ASSDPSGTDTQY
>TRBV7-3|-|TRBJ2-7|-
ASGFKSGSYEQY
>TRBV10-3|-|TRBJ2-1|-
ASREQGKSSYNEQF
>TRBV7-9|-|TRBJ1-3|-
ASSRIQGSGNTIY
>TRBV5-1|TRBD1|TRBJ1-2|-
ASSFGQGALGYT
>TRBV5-4|TRBD2|TRBJ2-7|-
ASSSGTSGGIDEQY
>TRBV7-2|TRBD2|TRBJ2-3|-
ASSFNSLRLAINSDTQY
>TRBV19|-|TRBJ1-1|once
ASSISSSAGLRAF
>TRBV28|-|TRBJ2-5|-
ASSLENWRIQY
>TRBV19|TRBD2|TRBJ2-7|-
ASRQTSGSYEQY
>TRBV6-5|TRBD1|TRBJ1-2|-
ASSPQGAYYGYT
>TRBV7-9|-|TRBJ1-3|-
ASSFLGNTIY
>TRBV3-1/TRBV3-2|-|TRBJ2-7|-
ASSQGIAPADEQY
>TRBV4-2|-|TRBJ1-6|-
ASSQGARGDSPLH
>TRBV9|TRBD2|TRBJ2-3|few
ASSPRGGPTSGTDTQY
>TRBV6-5|-|TRBJ1-5|-
ASNQGPGQPQH
>TRBV7-9|-|TRBJ1-5|-
ASSAWGGNQPQH
>TRBV7-6|-|TRBJ1-3|-
ASSLGPGSGNTIY
>TRBV6-2/TRBV6-3|TRBD2|TRBJ2-2|-
ASSFTTSGRPNTGELF
>TRBV9|-|TRBJ1-1|-
ASSVVVQGKDEAF
>TRBV9|TRBD2|TRBJ2-2|-
ASSSRAGEYVGELF
>TRBV24-1|-|TRBJ1-5|-
ATQAGPNQPQH
>TRBV6-5|-|TRBJ1-4|-
ASSRGNEKLF
>TRBV6-7|-|TRBJ2-3|-
ASNPRGARTDTQY
>TRBV11-2|TRBD2|TRBJ2-7|-
ASSSAGTSSSYEQY
>TRBV13|TRBD1|TRBJ2-2|-
ASALNVGTENTGELF
>TRBV7-7|TRBD2|TRBJ2-1|few
ASSLAFSGANEQF
>TRBV24-1|-|TRBJ2-5|-
ATSDLRETQY
>TRBV7-2|-|TRBJ1-2|-
ASGARPDRIYGYT
>TRBV30|TRBD1|TRBJ1-1|-
AGNPKQGMNTEAF
>TRBV6-5|-|TRBJ1-2|-
ASSYSSAGGIYGYT
>TRBV7-2|-|TRBJ1-3|-
ASSLDSRRADGGNTIY
>TRBV18|-|TRBJ2-3|-
ASSLGLPLGTDTQY
>TRBV5-1|-|TRBJ1-2|-
ASSLVGYGYT
>TRBV6-5|-|TRBJ2-6|-
ASSYSPGTGANVLT
>TRBV19|TRBD1|TRBJ2-5|-
ASSIVEGGLGTQY
>TRBV6-5|TRBD1|TRBJ2-3|-
ASRTRWTGVTQY
>TRBV19|TRBD1|TRBJ2-7|-
ASSSYRGSYEQY
>TRBV27|TRBD2|TRBJ2-3|-
ASSSGAGGYRNTQY
>TRBV7-2|-|TRBJ2-4|once
ASSQTGGANIQY
>TRBV30|-|TRBJ2-1|-
AWRMSRGNNNEQF
>TRBV2|TRBD2|TRBJ2-1|once
ASSEGTSYSGEQF
>TRBV9|-|TRBJ2-1|-
ASSVNRDRRNEQF
>TRBV5-6|-|TRBJ1-5|once
ASSTGHSNQPQH
>TRBV12-5|-|TRBJ2-1|-
ASGLGAPGYNEQF
>TRBV2|-|TRBJ2-7|-
ASTPDSRSYEQY